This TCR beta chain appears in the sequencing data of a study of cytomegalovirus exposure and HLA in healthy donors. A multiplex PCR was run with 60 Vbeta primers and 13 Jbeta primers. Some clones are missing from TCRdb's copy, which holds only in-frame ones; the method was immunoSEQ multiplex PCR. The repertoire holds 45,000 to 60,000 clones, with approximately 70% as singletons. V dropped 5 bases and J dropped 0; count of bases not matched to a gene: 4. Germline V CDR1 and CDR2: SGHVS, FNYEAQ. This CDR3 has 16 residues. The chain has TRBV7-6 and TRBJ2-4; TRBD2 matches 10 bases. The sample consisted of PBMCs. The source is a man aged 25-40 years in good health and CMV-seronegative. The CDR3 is CASSNRLAGAKNIQYF. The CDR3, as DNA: TGTGCCAGCAGCAACCGACTAGCGGGAGCCAAAAACATTCAGTACTTC.